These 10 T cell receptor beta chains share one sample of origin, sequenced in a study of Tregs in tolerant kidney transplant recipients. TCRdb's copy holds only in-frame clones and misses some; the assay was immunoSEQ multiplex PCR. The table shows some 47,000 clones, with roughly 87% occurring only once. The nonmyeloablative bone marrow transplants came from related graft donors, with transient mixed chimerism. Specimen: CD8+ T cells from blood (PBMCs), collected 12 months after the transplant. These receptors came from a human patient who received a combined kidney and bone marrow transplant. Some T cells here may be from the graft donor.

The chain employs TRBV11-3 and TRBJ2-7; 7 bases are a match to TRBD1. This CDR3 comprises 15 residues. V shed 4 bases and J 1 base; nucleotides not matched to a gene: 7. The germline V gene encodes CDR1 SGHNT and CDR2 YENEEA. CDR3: CASSSRDRSSYEQYF. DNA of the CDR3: TGTGCCAGCAGCTCTCGGGACAGATCTTCCTACGAGCAGTACTTC.

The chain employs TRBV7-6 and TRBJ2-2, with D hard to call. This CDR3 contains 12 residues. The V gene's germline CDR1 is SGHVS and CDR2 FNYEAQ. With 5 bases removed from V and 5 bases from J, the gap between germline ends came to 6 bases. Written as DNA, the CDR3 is TGTGCCAGCAGCCTTCTGACCGGGGAGCTGTTTTTT. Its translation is CASSLLTGELFF.

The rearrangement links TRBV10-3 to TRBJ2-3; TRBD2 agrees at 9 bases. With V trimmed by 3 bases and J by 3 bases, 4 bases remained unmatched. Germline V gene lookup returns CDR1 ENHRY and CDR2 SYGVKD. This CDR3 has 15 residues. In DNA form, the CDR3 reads TGTGCCATCAGTGAACTAGCGGGTGGGACAGATACGCAGTATTTT. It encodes CAISELAGGTDTQYF.

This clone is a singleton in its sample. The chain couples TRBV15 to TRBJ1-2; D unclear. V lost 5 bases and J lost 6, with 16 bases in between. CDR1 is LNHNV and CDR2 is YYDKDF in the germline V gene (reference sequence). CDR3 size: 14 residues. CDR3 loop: CATSVSRGLDGYTF. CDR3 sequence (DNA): TGTGCCACCAGCGTATCCCGGGGTTTGGATGGCTACACCTTC.

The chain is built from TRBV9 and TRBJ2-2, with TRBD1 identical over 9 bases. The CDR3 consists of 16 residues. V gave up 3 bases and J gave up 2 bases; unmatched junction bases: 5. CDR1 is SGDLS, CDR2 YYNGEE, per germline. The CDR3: CASSGRGQGNTGELFF. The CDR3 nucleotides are TGTGCCAGCAGCGGGAGGGGACAGGGAAACACCGGGGAGCTGTTTTTT.

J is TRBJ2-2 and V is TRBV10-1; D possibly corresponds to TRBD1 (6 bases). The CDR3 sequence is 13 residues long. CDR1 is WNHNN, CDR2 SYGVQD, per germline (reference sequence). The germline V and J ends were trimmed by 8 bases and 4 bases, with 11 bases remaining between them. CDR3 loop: CASLRQVTGELFF. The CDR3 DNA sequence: TGCGCCAGCCTTCGACAGGTCACCGGGGAGCTGTTTTTT.

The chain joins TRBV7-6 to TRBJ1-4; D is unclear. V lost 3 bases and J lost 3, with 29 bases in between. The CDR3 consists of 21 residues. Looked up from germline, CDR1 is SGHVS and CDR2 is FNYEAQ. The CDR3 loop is CASSLFVLPMTLLRANEKLFF. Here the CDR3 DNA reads TGTGCCAGCAGCTTGTTCGTGCTCCCCATGACCCTACTTCGGGCTAATGAAAAACTGTTTTTT.

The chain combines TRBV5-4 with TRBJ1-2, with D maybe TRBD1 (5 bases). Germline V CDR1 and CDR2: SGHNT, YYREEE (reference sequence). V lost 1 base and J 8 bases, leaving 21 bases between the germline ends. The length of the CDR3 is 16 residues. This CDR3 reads CASSLLNMTVINGYTF. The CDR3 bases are TGTGCCAGCAGCTTGCTAAACATGACAGTGATAAACGGCTACACCTTC.

The CDR3 DNA reads TGTGCCAGCAGCTTGGGGGGGGGCGCCTACGAGCAGTACTTC. This translates into CASSLGGGAYEQYF. The V gene is TRBV7-2, the J gene TRBJ2-7; maybe TRBD2 (7 bases). The CDR3 is made up of 14 amino acids. The germline V gene has CDR1 SGHTA and CDR2 FQGNSA. V lost 3 bases and J 2 bases, leaving 11 bases between the germline ends. The entire variable domain, with the rest obtained from reference TRBV7-2 and TRBJ2-7, is as follows: GAGVSQSPSNKVTEKGKDVELRCDPISGHTALYWYRQSLGQGLEFLIYFQGNSAPDKSGLPSDRFSAERTGGSVSTLTIQRTQQEDSAVYLCASSLGGGAYEQYFGPGTRLTVT.

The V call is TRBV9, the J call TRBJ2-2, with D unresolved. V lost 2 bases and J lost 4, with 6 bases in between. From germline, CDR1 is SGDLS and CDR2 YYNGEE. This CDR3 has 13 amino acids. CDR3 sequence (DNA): TGTGCCAGCAGCGTGAAGAGCACCGGGGAGCTGTTTTTT. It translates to CASSVKSTGELFF.